This T cell receptor beta chain was obtained from a study of T cell changes during pregnancy in multiple sclerosis. Libraries were prepared by immunoSEQ multiplex PCR; TCRdb keeps only in-frame clonotypes and omits some of them. This table holds approximately 100,000 clones, 85% to 95% found once. The germline gives CDR1 LNHDA, CDR2 SQIVND (reference sequence). V lost 6 bases to trimming and J lost 3 bases; unmatched junction nucleotides: 6. CDR3 size: 14 residues. The sequence was obtained from a female donor with multiple sclerosis, enrolled in a pregnancy study. The gene calls are TRBV19 and TRBJ1-1; 8 bases map to TRBD1. Sample: peripheral blood, taken after pregnancy. The CDR3 sequence is CASRIQGEDTEAFF. The CDR3 DNA reads as TGTGCCAGTAGGATACAGGGGGAGGACACTGAAGCTTTCTTT.